This T cell receptor (beta chain) derives from a study of cytomegalovirus exposure and HLA in healthy donors. Both 60 Vbeta primers and 13 Jbeta primers went into the PCR. Only in-frame clones appear in the TCRdb table, and some are missing; sequencing was by immunoSEQ multiplex PCR. This table holds under 150,000 clones, about 79% found once. Material for sequencing was PBMCs. The sequence came from a young man in good health and CMV-seropositive.

CDR3 coding DNA: TGTGCCAGCAGTCTCCGGACAGATTACTATGGCTACACCTTC. Its protein product is CASSLRTDYYGYTF. This chain links TRBV27 with TRBJ1-2; perhaps TRBD1 as D (6 bases). V was clipped by 5 bases and J by 3 bases, with 13 bases between them. Germline V gives CDR1 MNHEY, CDR2 SMNVEV (reference sequence). CDR3 length equals 14 residues.